The 5 T cell receptor beta chains given below trace back to one sample, sequenced in a study of immune evolution from preneoplasia to lung adenocarcinoma (dated by TCRdb to 2020 to 2023). Library preparation was by the immunoSEQ multiplex PCR assay. This immuneACCESS table, as held by TCRdb, lists in-frame sequences with V and J called but not all clones. Of the missing ones, under half trace to an unresolved V gene in checked studies; the others have no known cause. Present in this sample are approximately 4,500 clones, about nine tenths of which were seen just once. The ten largest clones add up to 3% to 4% of the sample. Sequenced material: FFPE invasive lung adenocarcinoma tissue. The intended sense of this specimen's cell subset or site label: frankly invasive lung adenocarcinoma (ADC). The receptors come from a person aged 50-59 years with lung adenocarcinoma.

This chain joins TRBV6-5 and TRBJ2-7; either TRBD1 or TRBD2 may supply D (5 bases each). This CDR3 has 15 residues. The germline gives CDR1 MNHEY, CDR2 SVGAGI. V was shortened by 0 bases and J by 5 bases, with 14 bases between the two germline ends. The CDR3 loop is CASSYSRDPTHEQYF. In DNA form, the CDR3 reads TGTGCCAGCAGTTACTCCCGGGACCCGACCCACGAGCAGTACTTC.

The chain uses TRBV4-1 and TRBJ2-3; a possible D gene is TRBD2 (6 bases). The CDR3 contains 15 residues. V lost 1 base, J lost 0 bases, and 8 bases lay in between. The V gene's germline CDR1 is MGHRA and CDR2 YSYEKL. In DNA form, the CDR3 reads TGCGCCAGCAGCCAAGTCCTAGCGAGCACAGATACGCAGTATTTT. The encoded protein is CASSQVLASTDTQYF.

J is TRBJ2-2 and V is TRBV7-2; D is ambiguous. The CDR3 has 12 residues. The V and J ends lost 5 bases and 6 bases respectively, with 7 bases between them. Germline V gives CDR1 SGHTA, CDR2 FQGNSA. Here the CDR3 DNA reads TGTGCCAGCAGCCCTAACCCCGGGGAGCTGTTTTTT. It encodes CASSPNPGELFF. Supplemented by reference TRBV7-2 and TRBJ2-2, the full variable domain reads GAGVSQSPSNKVTEKGKDVELRCDPISGHTALYWYRQSLGQGLEFLIYFQGNSAPDKSGLPSDRFSAERTGGSVSTLTIQRTQQEDSAVYLCASSPNPGELFFGEGSRLTVL.

The gene calls are TRBV9 and TRBJ1-2; TRBD1 might be the D (6 bases). The CDR3 totals 12 residues. Per germline, CDR1 SGDLS and CDR2 YYNGEE. V lost 4 bases and J lost 5, with 9 bases in between. The CDR3 loop reads CASSTGRYGYTF. The CDR3 DNA follows: TGTGCCAGCAGCACAGGGCGATATGGCTACACCTTC.

V is TRBV2 and J is TRBJ2-7; D call uncertain. Germline-derived CDR1 and CDR2 are SNHLY and FYNNEI. This CDR3 is built from 14 residues. Trimming took 4 bases from V and 0 from J, leaving 10 bases between them. This chain's CDR3 is CASSVRLSSYEQYF. Here the CDR3 DNA reads TGTGCCAGCAGTGTAAGGCTCAGCTCCTACGAGCAGTACTTC.